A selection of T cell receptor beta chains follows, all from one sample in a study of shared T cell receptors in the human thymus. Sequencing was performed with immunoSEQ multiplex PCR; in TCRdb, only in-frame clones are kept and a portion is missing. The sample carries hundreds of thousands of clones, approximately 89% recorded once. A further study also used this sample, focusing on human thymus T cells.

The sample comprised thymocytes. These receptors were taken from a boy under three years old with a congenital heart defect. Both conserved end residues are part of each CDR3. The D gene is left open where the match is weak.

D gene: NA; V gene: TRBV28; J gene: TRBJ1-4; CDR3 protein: CASSPRTMGAEKLFF; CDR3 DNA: TGTGCCAGCAGTCCGAGGACAATGGGGGCGGAAAAACTGTTTTTT
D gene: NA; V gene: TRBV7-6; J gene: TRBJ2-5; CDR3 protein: CASSLLRGKETQYF; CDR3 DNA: TGTGCCAGCAGCTTACTCCGCGGGAAAGAGACCCAGTACTTC
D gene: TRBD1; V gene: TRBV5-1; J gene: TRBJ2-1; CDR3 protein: CASSTRTGTIYNEQFF; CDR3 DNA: TGCGCCAGCAGCACCCGGACAGGGACGATTTACAATGAGCAGTTCTTC
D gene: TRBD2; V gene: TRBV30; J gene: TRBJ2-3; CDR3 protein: CAWSVATSDLTDTQYF; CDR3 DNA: TGTGCCTGGAGTGTGGCTACTAGCGATCTAACAGATACGCAGTATTTT
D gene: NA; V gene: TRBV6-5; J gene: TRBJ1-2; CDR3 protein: CASRQGRGYTF; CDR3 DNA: TGTGCCAGCAGACAGGGACGTGGCTACACCTTC
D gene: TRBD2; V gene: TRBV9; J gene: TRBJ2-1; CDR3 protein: CASSGLSGGRYNEQFF; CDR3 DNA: TGTGCCAGCAGCGGACTTAGCGGGGGCCGGTACAATGAGCAGTTCTTC
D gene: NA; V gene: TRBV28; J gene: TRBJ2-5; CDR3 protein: CASSPIGGLNYETQYF; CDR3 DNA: TGTGCCAGCAGTCCAATCGGGGGGCTGAATTACGAGACCCAGTACTTC
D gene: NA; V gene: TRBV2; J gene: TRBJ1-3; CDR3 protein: CASSEGGQLVGNTIYF; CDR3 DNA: TGTGCCAGCAGTGAAGGCGGACAGTTGGTAGGAAACACCATATATTTT
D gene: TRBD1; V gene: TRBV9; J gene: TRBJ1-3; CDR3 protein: CASSVEQGAGNTIYF; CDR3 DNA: TGTGCCAGCAGCGTAGAACAGGGGGCTGGAAACACCATATATTTT
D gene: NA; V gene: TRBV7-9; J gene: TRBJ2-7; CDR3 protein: CASSYEAGRIYEQYF; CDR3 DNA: TGTGCCAGCAGCTACGAGGCGGGACGGATCTACGAGCAGTACTTC
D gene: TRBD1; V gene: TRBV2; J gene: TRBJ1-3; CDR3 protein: CAVGQGGGNTIYF; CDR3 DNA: TGTGCCGTAGGACAGGGGGGTGGAAACACCATATATTTT
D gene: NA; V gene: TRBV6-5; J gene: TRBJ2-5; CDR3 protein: CASRAGKGSETQYF; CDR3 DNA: TGTGCCAGCAGGGCAGGGAAGGGTTCAGAGACCCAGTACTTC
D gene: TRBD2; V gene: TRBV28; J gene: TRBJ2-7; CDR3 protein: CASSPASGSIHEQYF; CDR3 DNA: TGTGCCAGCAGTCCAGCTAGCGGGAGTATCCACGAGCAGTACTTC
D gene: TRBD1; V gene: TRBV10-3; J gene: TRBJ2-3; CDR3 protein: CAIWSAGPRTGLTDTQYF; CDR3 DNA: TGTGCCATATGGTCTGCGGGCCCTCGGACAGGGCTCACAGATACGCAGTATTTT